This passage covers 23 T cell receptor beta chains from one sample sequenced in a study of blood T cell repertoires in COVID-19. Produced via immunoSEQ multiplex PCR; TCRdb's table is partial and in-frame only. Found here are approximately 200,000 clones, about 88% of them singletons; the top ten hold about 2.2%. The sequenced material came from PBMCs or T cells enriched from blood (not recorded which). The receptors were sampled from a woman between 40 and 55 years old with acute COVID-19.

The CDR3 here is CASSAGTPYGYTF. The CDR3 region has the DNA TGTGCCAGCAGCGCCGGGACACCCTATGGCTACACCTTC. This chain links TRBV6-5 with TRBJ1-2; D is perhaps TRBD1 (6 bases). This CDR3 has 13 amino acids. CDR1 and CDR2 from the germline V gene are MNHEY and SVGAGI. V lost 6 bases, J lost 4 bases, and 12 bases lay in between.

Only a few counts were recorded for this clone. The chain uses TRBV12-3 or TRBV12-4 and TRBJ2-7; tentative D call: TRBD2 (6 bases). Trimming pared 4 bases from V and 7 bases from J, leaving 11 bases between. This CDR3 has 12 amino acids. CDR3 nucleotides: TGTGCCAGCAGTTACTTGGAGGGGGAGCAGTACTTC. Its protein product is CASSYLEGEQYF.

This rearrangement joins TRBV7-6 to TRBJ2-5; perhaps TRBD2 as D (6 bases). CDR1 is SGHVS and CDR2 is FNYEAQ in the germline V gene. This CDR3 has 15 amino acids. V lost 4 bases and J lost 5, with 17 bases in between. This chain's CDR3 is CASSSELALLETQYF. The CDR3 DNA sequence: TGTGCCAGCAGCTCCGAACTAGCCCTGTTGGAGACCCAGTACTTC.

This clone was seen a single time. The J gene is TRBJ2-3, the V gene TRBV5-4, with no clear D. CDR3 length equals 13 residues. Germline loops: CDR1 SGHNT, CDR2 YYREEE (reference sequence). Trimming removed 3 bases from V and 0 bases from J, with 5 bases in between. DNA of the CDR3: TGTGCCAGCAGCTCGACTAGCACAGATACGCAGTATTTT. Translation gives CASSSTSTDTQYF.

The chain couples TRBV19 to TRBJ1-2; 7 bases are shared with TRBD1. With V trimmed by 4 bases and J by 4 bases, 6 bases remained unmatched. CDR1 is LNHDA and CDR2 is SQIVND in the germline V gene (reference sequence). The CDR3 runs 14 residues. The CDR3 DNA follows: TGTGCCAGTAGTACGGACAGGCCCCTCTATGGCTACACCTTC. It translates to CASSTDRPLYGYTF.

This chain connects TRBV4-2 to TRBJ1-1; maybe TRBD1 (5 bases). Trimming pared 0 bases from V and 4 bases from J, leaving 12 bases between. The CDR3 is made up of 15 amino acids. Germline V gene sequence: CDR1 LGHNA, CDR2 YNFKEQ. The CDR3 DNA follows: TGTGCCAGCAGCCAAGACCCCAGGGCCAGCACTGAAGCTTTCTTT. Residues: CASSQDPRASTEAFF.

The V gene is TRBV3-1 (or the pseudogene TRBV3-2), the J gene TRBJ1-2; maybe TRBD1 (5 bases). Germline V gene sequence: CDR1 LGHDT, CDR2 YNNKEL (reference sequence). Trimming took off 2 bases at V and 2 bases at J, with 12 bases between the two ends. The CDR3 covers 15 residues. CDR3 sequence (DNA): TGTGCCAGCAGCCAACTTTCTACAGGCAACTATGGCTACACCTTC. It specifies CASSQLSTGNYGYTF.

This chain joins TRBV11-2 and TRBJ2-7; 7 bases line up with TRBD2. The CDR3 is 15 residues long. V lost 5 bases, J lost 4 bases, and 11 bases stayed unmatched. The germline CDR1 and CDR2 sequences are SGHAT and FQNNGV. In DNA, the CDR3 is TGTGCCAGCAGCCCCCCGGGAGGTATGACATACGAGCAGTACTTC. This sequence encodes CASSPPGGMTYEQYF.

The chain couples TRBV27 to TRBJ1-4, with D possibly TRBD1 on 6 matching bases. Germline CDR1 MNHEY, CDR2 SMNVEV (reference sequence). The V end lost 4 bases, the J end lost 6 bases, and 12 bases lay between the germline ends. The CDR3 extends over 14 amino acids. CDR3 DNA: TGTGCCAGCAGTTCCTCCGGGACATATGAAAAACTGTTTTTT. Protein: CASSSSGTYEKLFF.

This clone was counted only a few times. The V gene is TRBV4-3, the J gene TRBJ2-3; 10 bases align to TRBD2. The CDR3 length is 17 residues. With 2 bases clipped from V and 0 bases from J, the junction kept 5 bases outside the gene matches. Looked up from germline, CDR1 is LGHNA and CDR2 is YSLEER. Written as DNA, the CDR3 is TGCGCCAGCAGCCAAAACCCTAGCGGGAGAAGCACAGATACGCAGTATTTT. It is translated as CASSQNPSGRSTDTQYF.

This chain uses TRBV5-4 with TRBJ2-3; 12 positions match TRBD2. The CDR3 is 15 amino acids. The germline gives CDR1 SGHNT, CDR2 YYREEE (reference sequence). With 7 bases clipped from V and 4 bases from J, the junction kept 7 bases outside the gene matches. CDR3 loop: CASGLAGGLADTQYF. Written as DNA, the CDR3 is TGTGCCAGCGGCCTAGCGGGGGGGCTGGCAGATACGCAGTATTTT.

The chain joins TRBV5-4 to TRBJ2-3; TRBD2 agrees at 11 bases. CDR3 length equals 20 residues. V lost 7 bases, J lost 2 bases, and 21 bases stayed unmatched. The germline gives CDR1 SGHNT, CDR2 YYREEE (reference sequence). The CDR3 sequence is CASEDLTSGVGGTITDTQYF. Here the CDR3 DNA reads TGTGCCAGCGAAGATTTGACTAGCGGGGTTGGAGGAACGATCACAGATACGCAGTATTTT.

This chain uses TRBV15 with TRBJ2-3; 8 nucleotides match TRBD2. Germline CDR1 reads LNHNV; CDR2 reads YYDKDF (reference sequence). V shed 0 bases, J shed 1 base, and the junction held 12 bases outside the gene matches. The length of the CDR3 is 19 residues. Here the CDR3 reads CATSRDGPSGSFGTDTQYF. DNA for the CDR3: TGTGCCACCAGCAGAGATGGGCCTAGCGGGTCCTTCGGCACAGATACGCAGTATTTT.

The V and J genes are TRBV7-6 and TRBJ2-1; 12 bases align to TRBD2. The V gene end was trimmed by 1 base and the J gene end by 7 bases; junction bases not matched to a gene: 2. The germline V gene encodes CDR1 SGHVS and CDR2 FNYEAQ. The CDR3 covers 15 residues. The CDR3 sequence is CASSLGLAGGNEQFF. CDR3 bases: TGTGCCAGCAGCTTAGGGCTAGCGGGAGGGAATGAGCAGTTCTTC.

The CDR3 region has the DNA TGTGCCAGCAGTCTACTAGCGGGGGGGATAACAGATACGCAGTATTTT. Translating it yields CASSLLAGGITDTQYF. This rearrangement joins TRBV6-2 or TRBV6-3 to TRBJ2-3; 13 positions match TRBD2. The CDR3 consists of 16 residues. Trimming at V came to 5 bases and at J to 3 bases, leaving 5 bases not matched to a gene. CDR1 and CDR2 from the germline V gene are MNHEY and SVGEGT.

J is TRBJ1-3 and V is TRBV12-5; a weak D match, TRBD1 (6 bases). Trimming pared 1 base from V and 6 bases from J, leaving 16 bases between. Germline V gene data show CDR1 as LGHNT and CDR2 as FRNRAP. This CDR3 contains 16 residues. The CDR3, as DNA: TGTGCTAGTGGTTTGGCCACCCCGCGGGGGCCAAACACCATATATTTT. Its translation is CASGLATPRGPNTIYF.

This clone was picked up one time. DNA for the CDR3: TGTGCCAGCATGAGCCAACTGGACAGGGGGGTCAAAAACATTCAGTACTTC. Translating gives CASMSQLDRGVKNIQYF. The chain uses TRBV27 and TRBJ2-4; 10 bases fit TRBD1. The CDR3 covers 17 residues. CDR1 is MNHEY and CDR2 is SMNVEV in the germline V gene (reference sequence). V lost 7 bases, J lost 3 bases, and 12 bases stayed unmatched.

This chain links TRBV10-3 with TRBJ2-1; TRBD2 matches 14 bases. CDR1 is ENHRY and CDR2 is SYGVKD in the germline V gene. The junction had 10 bases not matched to a gene; V was cut back by 10 bases and J by 8 bases. The CDR3 loop spans 15 amino acids. CDR3 amino acids: CATLYGTSGSDEQFF. CDR3 bases: TGTGCCACCCTTTACGGGACTAGCGGGAGTGATGAGCAGTTCTTC.

The rearrangement joins TRBV15 to TRBJ1-5; TRBD1 aligns across 8 bases. V lost 6 bases and J lost 5; bases outside the gene matches: 27. This CDR3 contains 21 residues. Per germline, CDR1 LNHNV and CDR2 YYDKDF (reference sequence). The DNA for the CDR3 is TGTGCCACCAGTGGTTTCGACAGGGGAAGAGGGGTCGGGCCGGGGGATCAGCCCCAGCATTTT. Its protein product is CATSGFDRGRGVGPGDQPQHF.

The chain has TRBV7-2 and TRBJ1-1, with D possibly being TRBD1 (6 bases). Germline values: CDR1 SGHTA, CDR2 FQGNSA. This CDR3 region has 13 residues. Trimming left V 5 bases short and J 1 base short, with 8 bases between. In DNA, the CDR3 is TGTGCCAGCAGCAAGACAGGGAACACTGAAGCTTTCTTT. Protein product: CASSKTGNTEAFF. Supplemented by reference TRBV7-2 and TRBJ1-1, the full variable domain reads GAGVSQSPSNKVTEKGKDVELRCDPISGHTALYWYRQSLGQGLEFLIYFQGNSAPDKSGLPSDRFSAERTGGSVSTLTIQRTQQEDSAVYLCASSKTGNTEAFFGQGTRLTVV.

The chain is built from TRBV10-3 and TRBJ1-2, with 11 bases that match TRBD1. CDR3 size: 15 residues. Germline V CDR1 and CDR2: ENHRY, SYGVKD. The J segment lost 4 bases and the V segment lost 5 bases, leaving 6 bases of the junction unmatched. The CDR3 loop is CAISSGTGGPYGYTF. The CDR3 nucleotides are TGTGCCATCAGTTCCGGGACAGGGGGTCCCTATGGCTACACCTTC.

The chain couples TRBV7-2 to TRBJ1-1, with 8 bases matching TRBD1. Germline V gene lookup returns CDR1 SGHTA and CDR2 FQGNSA. V shed 2 bases, J shed 1 base, and the junction held 3 bases outside the gene matches. CDR3 length equals 15 residues. The CDR3 coding sequence is TGTGCCAGCAGCTTAAGGACAGGGTCGAACACTGAAGCTTTCTTT. Its translation: CASSLRTGSNTEAFF.

The chain carries TRBV18 and TRBJ2-3; D may be TRBD2 (6 bases). The germline CDR1 and CDR2 sequences are KGHSH and LQKENI. CDR3 size: 14 residues. V lost 3 bases and J lost 4, with 11 bases in between. The CDR3, as DNA: TGTGCCAGCTCACCGGGGCCGGGGGCAGATACGCAGTATTTT. Its protein is CASSPGPGADTQYF.